Listed below are T cell receptor beta chains from one sample, sequenced in a study of T cells in Graves' hyperthyroidism and ophthalmopathy. One entry per CDR3 protein results from TCRdb running MiXCR on the multiplex PCR reads. This sample has a few hundred thousand distinct CDR3 sequences, with 20% to 30% found just once. Sample: blood. These receptors were taken from a man aged 50 to 60 with Graves' hyperthyroidism. Both conserved end residues are part of each CDR3. Fields, in order: J gene, D gene, V gene, clone size, CDR3 protein, CDR3 DNA. A D gene is named only where the DNA matches it firmly. Not every row has a clone size; where given, it reads once, few, many or a size class.

J gene: TRBJ2-7; D gene: NA; V gene: TRBV12-3/TRBV12-4; clone size: many; CDR3 protein: CASSLDPTYEQYF; CDR3 DNA: TGTGCCAGCAGCCTGGACCCAACCTACGAGCAGTACTTC
J gene: TRBJ1-5; D gene: TRBD1; V gene: TRBV28; clone size: NA; CDR3 protein: CATIIQGFNQPQHF; CDR3 DNA: TGTGCCACGATAATACAGGGGTTCAATCAGCCCCAGCATTTT
J gene: TRBJ1-3; D gene: NA; V gene: TRBV7-9; clone size: few; CDR3 protein: CASSLRGTGNTIYF; CDR3 DNA: TGTGCCAGCAGCCTTCGGGGGACTGGAAACACCATATATTTT
J gene: TRBJ2-1; D gene: NA; V gene: TRBV7-8; clone size: many; CDR3 protein: CASTLGGTVAREQFF; CDR3 DNA: TGTGCCAGCACCCTGGGCGGGACGGTAGCGCGTGAGCAGTTCTTC
J gene: TRBJ1-5; D gene: TRBD1; V gene: TRBV2; clone size: few; CDR3 protein: CASRLGQGANQPQHF; CDR3 DNA: TGTGCCAGCAGACTTGGACAGGGGGCAAACCAGCCCCAGCATTTT
J gene: TRBJ1-1; D gene: NA; V gene: TRBV30; clone size: many; CDR3 protein: CASAVGRLAFF; CDR3 DNA: TGTGCCTCCGCCGTGGGGCGACTGGCTTTCTTT
J gene: TRBJ1-5; D gene: NA; V gene: TRBV19; clone size: NA; CDR3 protein: CASSMVVGNQPQHF; CDR3 DNA: TGTGCCAGTAGTATGGTGGTAGGGAATCAGCCCCAGCATTTT
J gene: TRBJ2-5; D gene: NA; V gene: TRBV20-1; clone size: NA; CDR3 protein: CSASQGAETQYF; CDR3 DNA: TGCAGTGCTAGTCAGGGCGCGGAGACCCAGTACTTC
J gene: TRBJ2-7; D gene: TRBD2; V gene: TRBV6-1; clone size: NA; CDR3 protein: CASRKKGLAGDEQYF; CDR3 DNA: TGTGCCAGCAGAAAGAAGGGACTAGCGGGAGACGAGCAGTACTTC
J gene: TRBJ2-7; D gene: NA; V gene: TRBV3-1; clone size: NA; CDR3 protein: CASSQGPKDYKAYEQYF; CDR3 DNA: TGTGCCAGCAGCCAAGGCCCCAAGGACTATAAGGCCTACGAGCAGTACTTC